Each of the 21 T cell receptor beta chains below was sequenced from the same sample in a study of OX40 agonist ivuxolimab in advanced cancers. Only in-frame clones appear in the TCRdb table, and some are missing; sequencing was by immunoSEQ multiplex PCR. The sample holds tens of thousands of clones, approximately 87% seen once. The sequencing used CD4+ or CD8+ T cells sorted from blood, collected in a trial of the OX40 agonist ivuxolimab. The receptors were sampled from an adult with an advanced solid tumor such as melanoma, head and neck, liver or kidney cancer.

The chain uses TRBV2 and TRBJ1-5; D gene unclear. Germline CDR1 and CDR2: SNHLY and FYNNEI. V gave up 2 bases and J gave up 6 bases, with 14 bases separating them. This CDR3 has 15 residues. The CDR3 sequence: CASSERTGDSQPQHF. CDR3 DNA sequence: TGTGCCAGCAGTGAACGGACGGGTGACTCTCAGCCCCAGCATTTT.

This sequence joins TRBV30 and TRBJ1-2; D remains unclear. Germline CDR1 is GTSNPN and CDR2 is SVGIG (reference sequence). V lost 0 bases and J 2 bases, leaving 10 bases between the germline ends. The CDR3 is 14 amino acids. The CDR3 DNA sequence: TGTGCCTGGAGTGTACTAGGACGGAACTATGGCTACACCTTC. It specifies CAWSVLGRNYGYTF.

As concerns this clone: The sample contains more than one DNA sequence encoding this CDR3. This chain joins TRBV10-3 and TRBJ2-3, with TRBD2 matching 9 bases. The CDR3 has 16 amino acids. J gave up 0 bases and V 2 bases, and 3 bases lay outside the gene matches. The germline V gene has CDR1 ENHRY and CDR2 SYGVKD. The CDR3 sequence is CAISEGLAGSTDTQYF. CDR3 nucleotides: TGTGCCATCAGTGAGGGGCTAGCGGGGAGCACAGATACGCAGTATTTT.

The rearrangement uses TRBV4-2 and TRBJ2-1, with 11 bases fitting TRBD1. The ends lost 0 bases at V and 5 bases at J; junction bases unmatched: 6. This CDR3 is 17 amino acids long. The V gene's germline CDR1 is LGHNA and CDR2 YNFKEQ. The CDR3 nucleotides read TGTGCCAGCAGCCAAGATTCCGGGGACAGGGGGAACAATGAGCAGTTCTTC. This gives the protein CASSQDSGDRGNNEQFF.

The V gene is TRBV25-1, the J gene TRBJ2-5; tentative D call: TRBD2 (6 bases). The end of the DNA aligns better with TRBJ2-7, so the J call may be wrong. CDR1 is MGHDK, CDR2 SYGVNS, per germline. The length of the CDR3 is 14 residues. The CDR3 loop is CASSPGGGVGEQYF. The CDR3 DNA follows: TGTGCCAGCAGTCCCGGAGGAGGGGTAGGCGAGCAGTACTTC.

The chain couples TRBV6-6 to TRBJ2-7, with TRBD2 as a possible D gene (6 bases). CDR1 and CDR2 from the germline V gene are MNHNY and SVGAGI (reference sequence). The V gene lost 6 bases and the J gene lost 6 bases, with 18 bases spanning the gap. The CDR3 is 14 amino acids. The CDR3 loop reads CASRKGGPVGEQYF. The CDR3 bases are TGTGCCAGCAGAAAGGGAGGCCCGGTGGGCGAGCAGTACTTC.

This chain joins TRBV20-1 and TRBJ2-3; TRBD2 might be the D (5 bases). The V end lost 6 bases, the J end lost 6 bases, and 10 bases lay between the germline ends. The CDR3 totals 11 residues. The V gene's germline CDR1 is DFQATT and CDR2 SNEGSKA (reference sequence). This chain's CDR3 is CSAPRGDTQYF. DNA of the CDR3: TGCAGTGCCCCGCGAGGGGATACGCAGTATTTT.

This chain joins TRBV10-3 and TRBJ2-2; tentatively, D is TRBD1 or TRBD2 (6 bases each). V was shortened by 9 bases and J by 4 bases, with 12 bases between the two germline ends. The CDR3 covers 13 residues. The V gene's germline CDR1 is ENHRY and CDR2 SYGVKD. The CDR3 here is CAILRDITGELFF. Written as DNA, the CDR3 is TGTGCCATTCTGCGGGACATCACCGGGGAGCTGTTTTTT.

The J gene is TRBJ2-2, the V gene TRBV5-1; 8 nucleotides agree with TRBD1. The J segment lost 0 bases and the V segment lost 4 bases, leaving 5 bases of the junction unmatched. Per the germline V gene, CDR1 is SGHRS and CDR2 is YFSETQ. The CDR3 length is 16 residues. CDR3 protein: CASSPWTGTNTGELFF. The CDR3, as DNA: TGCGCCAGCAGCCCTTGGACAGGGACGAACACCGGGGAGCTGTTTTTT.

The chain links TRBV2 to TRBJ2-7; 9 bases line up with TRBD1. J gave up 6 bases and V 4 bases, and 13 bases lay outside the gene matches. There are 16 residues in the CDR3. Germline-derived CDR1 and CDR2 are SNHLY and FYNNEI. CDR3: CASSASGTGLGSEQYF. DNA of the CDR3: TGTGCCAGCAGTGCCTCCGGGACAGGGTTGGGTTCCGAGCAGTACTTC.

The J gene is TRBJ1-2, the V gene TRBV7-2; possible D gene TRBD1, 5 bases. The CDR3 runs to 12 residues. Trimming shortened V by 5 bases and J by 7 bases, and 11 bases separated the two germline ends. Per the germline V gene, CDR1 is SGHTA and CDR2 is FQGNSA. CDR3: CASSLNQGGYTF. Here the CDR3 DNA reads TGTGCCAGCAGCCTTAATCAGGGTGGCTACACCTTC. The full variable domain, its missing parts supplied by reference TRBV7-2 and TRBJ1-2, is GAGVSQSPSNKVTEKGKDVELRCDPISGHTALYWYRQSLGQGLEFLIYFQGNSAPDKSGLPSDRFSAERTGGSVSTLTIQRTQQEDSAVYLCASSLNQGGYTFGSGTRLTVV.

The chain uses TRBV9 and TRBJ2-3, with D tentatively TRBD1 (6 bases). Germline assignment: CDR1 SGDLS and CDR2 YYNGEE. V lost 7 bases, J lost 3 bases, and 18 bases lay in between. CDR3 size: 15 residues. The chain's CDR3 is CASGSRDKTTDTQYF. The CDR3 region has the DNA TGTGCCAGCGGATCCCGGGACAAGACAACAGATACGCAGTATTTT.

The rearrangement joins TRBV14 to TRBJ2-5; 15 bases match TRBD2. The CDR3 has 17 residues. V dropped 2 bases and J dropped 5; count of bases not matched to a gene: 6. Germline V gives CDR1 SGHDN, CDR2 FVKESK. The CDR3 sequence is CASSQRTSGRASETQYF. CDR3 DNA sequence: TGTGCCAGCAGCCAAAGGACTAGCGGGAGGGCCAGTGAGACCCAGTACTTC.

This chain connects TRBV18 to TRBJ2-7; 8 positions agree with TRBD1. The CDR3 covers 14 residues. Germline V CDR1 and CDR2: KGHSH, LQKENI. The V gene end was trimmed by 5 bases and the J gene end by 5 bases; junction bases not matched to a gene: 8. This CDR3 reads CASSSRQGINEQYF. DNA of the CDR3: TGTGCCAGCTCATCACGACAGGGGATAAACGAGCAGTACTTC.

The J gene is TRBJ1-2, the V gene TRBV13; 7 bases are a match to TRBD1. Germline CDR1 reads PRHDT; CDR2 reads FYEKMQ (reference sequence). Trimming removed 5 bases from V and 7 bases from J; junction bases left unmatched: 7. CDR3 length: 13 residues. CDR3 DNA: TGTGCCAGCAGCCCCACAGGGGATTCTGGCTACACCTTC. It translates to CASSPTGDSGYTF.

The rearrangement joins TRBV7-2 to TRBJ2-5; 9 positions agree with TRBD1. This CDR3 comprises 16 residues. The trim removed 5 bases at V and 5 bases at J, leaving 12 bases unmatched. The germline V gene encodes CDR1 SGHTA and CDR2 FQGNSA. DNA of the CDR3: TGTGCCAGCAGCCCAAGCCCGGGACAGGGTTTCGAGACCCAGTACTTC. Amino acids: CASSPSPGQGFETQYF.

The gene calls are TRBV5-4 and TRBJ2-7; D is possibly TRBD1 or TRBD2 (5 bases each). V dropped 4 bases and J dropped 1 base, with 24 bases sitting between them. The CDR3 extends over 18 amino acids. Germline V gives CDR1 SGHNT, CDR2 YYREEE (reference sequence). CDR3 coding DNA: TGTGCCAGCAGCCAAGAGCTCCCCCTGAGGGGCGAATCCTACGAGCAGTACTTC. This codes for CASSQELPLRGESYEQYF.

There are a few counts of this clone. This sequence joins TRBV7-9 and TRBJ1-2; no reliable D call. With 2 bases removed from V and 5 bases from J, the gap between germline ends came to 6 bases. Germline V lookup: CDR1 SEHNR, CDR2 FQNEAQ (reference sequence). CDR3 length: 12 amino acids. CDR3 sequence: CASSLQEYGYTF. DNA of the CDR3: TGTGCCAGCAGCTTACAGGAATATGGCTACACCTTC.

V is TRBV7-9 and J is TRBJ1-1; 10 nucleotides agree with TRBD1. Per germline, CDR1 SEHNR and CDR2 FQNEAQ (reference sequence). The CDR3 is made up of 16 amino acids. V lost 5 bases, J lost 0 bases, and 6 bases stayed unmatched. The CDR3 spells CASSPWDRGMNTEAFF. The CDR3 DNA reads TGTGCCAGCAGCCCGTGGGACAGGGGAATGAACACTGAAGCTTTCTTT.

V gene TRBV2 combines with J gene TRBJ1-3; unclear D gene. V was clipped by 5 bases and J by 0 bases, with 8 bases between them. The CDR3 spans 14 residues. Germline V gene lookup returns CDR1 SNHLY and CDR2 FYNNEI. This CDR3 is CASSPRRSGNTIYF. For the CDR3, the DNA is TGTGCCAGCAGTCCTCGTCGCTCTGGAAACACCATATATTTT. Full variable domain (rest looked up from reference TRBV2 and TRBJ1-3): EPEVTQTPSHQVTQMGQEVILRCVPISNHLYFYWYRQILGQKVEFLVSFYNNEISEKSEIFDDQFSVERPDGSNFTLKIRSTKLEDSAMYFCASSPRRSGNTIYFGEGSWLTVV.

V gene TRBV4-1 combines with J gene TRBJ2-2, with D uncertain. The germline CDR1 and CDR2 sequences are MGHRA and YSYEKL. V lost 0 bases and J 1 base, leaving 9 bases between the germline ends. The CDR3 is 16 amino acids. The CDR3 protein is CASSQEGNRNTGELFF. The CDR3 DNA sequence: TGCGCCAGCAGCCAAGAGGGGAACAGGAACACCGGGGAGCTGTTTTTT.